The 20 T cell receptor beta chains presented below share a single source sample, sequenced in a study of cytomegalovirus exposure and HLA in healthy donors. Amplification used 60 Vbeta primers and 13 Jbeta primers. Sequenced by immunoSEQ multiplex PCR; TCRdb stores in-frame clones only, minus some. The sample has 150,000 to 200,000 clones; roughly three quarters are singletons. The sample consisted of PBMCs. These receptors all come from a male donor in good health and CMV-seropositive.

The CDR3 DNA is TGTGCCAGCAGTTTGTTAGGGGTACGGGTGAACACTGAAGCTTTCTTT. Its protein is CASSLLGVRVNTEAFF. The V call is TRBV27, the J call TRBJ1-1, with a tentative D call TRBD1 (5 bases). The CDR3 contains 16 residues. The germline V gene encodes CDR1 MNHEY and CDR2 SMNVEV (reference sequence). The germline V and J ends were trimmed by 3 bases and 0 bases, with 14 bases remaining between them.

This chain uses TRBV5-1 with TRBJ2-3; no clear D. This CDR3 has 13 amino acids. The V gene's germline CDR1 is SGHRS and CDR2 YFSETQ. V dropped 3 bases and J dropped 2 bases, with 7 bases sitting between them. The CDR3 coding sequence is TGCGCCAGCAGCTCAACTTCCACAGATACGCAGTATTTT. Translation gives CASSSTSTDTQYF. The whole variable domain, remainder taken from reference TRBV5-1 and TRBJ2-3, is KAGVTQTPRYLIKTRGQQVTLSCSPISGHRSVSWYQQTPGQGLQFLFEYFSETQRNKGNFPGRFSGRQFSNSRSEMNVSTLELGDSALYLCASSSTSTDTQYFGPGTRLTVL.

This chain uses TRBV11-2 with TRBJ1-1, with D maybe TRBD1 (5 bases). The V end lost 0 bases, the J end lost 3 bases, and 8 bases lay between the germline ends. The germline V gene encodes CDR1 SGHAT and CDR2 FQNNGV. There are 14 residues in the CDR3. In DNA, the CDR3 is TGTGCCAGCAGCTTAGAGGGGGGAGACACTGAAGCTTTCTTT. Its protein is CASSLEGGDTEAFF. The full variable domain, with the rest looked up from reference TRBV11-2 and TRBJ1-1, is EAGVAQSPRYKIIEKRQSVAFWCNPISGHATLYWYQQILGQGPKLLIQFQNNGVVDDSQLPKDRFSAERLKGVDSTLKIQPAKLEDSAVYLCASSLEGGDTEAFFGQGTRLTVV.

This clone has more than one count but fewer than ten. The CDR3, as DNA: TGTGCCAGCGGAAAGCGGGGTAACTCCTACGAGCAGTACTTC. Translation: CASGKRGNSYEQYF. J is TRBJ2-7 and V is TRBV2, with TRBD2 matching over 7 bases. V shed 8 bases and J 0 bases; nucleotides not matched to a gene: 7. This CDR3 has 14 residues. Germline V gene lookup returns CDR1 SNHLY and CDR2 FYNNEI.

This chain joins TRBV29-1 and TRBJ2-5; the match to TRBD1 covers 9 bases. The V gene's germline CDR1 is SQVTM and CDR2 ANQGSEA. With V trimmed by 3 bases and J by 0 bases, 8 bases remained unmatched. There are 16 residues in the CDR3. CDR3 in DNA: TGCAGCGTTGACAATCCGGGACAGGGAAACCAAGAGACCCAGTACTTC. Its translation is CSVDNPGQGNQETQYF.

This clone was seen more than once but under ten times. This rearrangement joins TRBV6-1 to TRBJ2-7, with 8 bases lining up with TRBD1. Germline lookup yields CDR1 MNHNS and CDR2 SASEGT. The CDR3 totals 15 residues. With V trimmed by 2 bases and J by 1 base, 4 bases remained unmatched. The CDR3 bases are TGTGCCAGCAGTGAAAAGGGGACAGGTTCCTACGAGCAGTACTTC. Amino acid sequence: CASSEKGTGSYEQYF.

The CDR3 is CASRGQGDFVTEAFF. In nucleotides, the CDR3 is TGTGCCAGCAGGGGACAGGGGGATTTTGTCACTGAAGCTTTCTTT. V is TRBV7-9 and J is TRBJ1-1, with 11 bases identical to TRBD1. CDR1 SEHNR and CDR2 FQNEAQ come from the germline V gene (reference sequence). This CDR3 is 15 amino acids long. V dropped 6 bases and J dropped 4; count of bases not matched to a gene: 7.

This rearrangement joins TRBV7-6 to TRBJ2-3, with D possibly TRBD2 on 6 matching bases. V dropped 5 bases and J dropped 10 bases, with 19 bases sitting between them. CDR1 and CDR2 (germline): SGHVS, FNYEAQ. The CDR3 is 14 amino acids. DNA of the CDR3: TGTGCCAGCAGCAGACTAGATCTCCGGAGTGCGCAGTATTTT. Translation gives CASSRLDLRSAQYF.

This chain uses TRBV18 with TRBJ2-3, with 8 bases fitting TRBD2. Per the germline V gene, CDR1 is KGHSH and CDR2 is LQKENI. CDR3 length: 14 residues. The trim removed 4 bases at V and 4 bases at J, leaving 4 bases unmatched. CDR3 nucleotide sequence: TGTGCCAGCTCACACGGGGGGGCCGCAGATACGCAGTATTTT. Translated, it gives CASSHGGAADTQYF.

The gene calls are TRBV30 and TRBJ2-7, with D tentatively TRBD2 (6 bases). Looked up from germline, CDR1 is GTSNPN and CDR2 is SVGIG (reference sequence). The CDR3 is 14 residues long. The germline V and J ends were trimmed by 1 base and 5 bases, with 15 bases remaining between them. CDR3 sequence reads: CAWSGASVIDEQYF. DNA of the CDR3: TGTGCCTGGAGTGGCGCTAGCGTCATCGACGAGCAGTACTTC.

In nucleotides, the CDR3 is TGTGCCAGCAGTGGAGAAAGCAATCAGCCCCAGCATTTT. This gives the protein CASSGESNQPQHF. The chain carries TRBV6-6 and TRBJ1-5, with D hard to call. The V end lost 5 bases, the J end lost 1 base, and 6 bases lay between the germline ends. The CDR3 sequence is 13 residues long. The V gene's germline CDR1 is MNHNY and CDR2 SVGAGI (reference sequence).

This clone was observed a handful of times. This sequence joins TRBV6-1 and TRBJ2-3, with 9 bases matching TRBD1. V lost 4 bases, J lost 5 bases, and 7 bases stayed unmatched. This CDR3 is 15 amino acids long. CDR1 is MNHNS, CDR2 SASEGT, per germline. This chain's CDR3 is CASSVSTGGKDTQYF. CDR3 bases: TGTGCCAGCAGTGTCTCCACAGGGGGCAAAGATACGCAGTATTTT.

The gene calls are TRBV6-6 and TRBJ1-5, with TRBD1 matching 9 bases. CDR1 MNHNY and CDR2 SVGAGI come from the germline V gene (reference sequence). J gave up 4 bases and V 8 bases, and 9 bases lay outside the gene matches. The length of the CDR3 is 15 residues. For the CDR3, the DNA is TGTGCCAGCGATACAGGGGGCGGCGGGAATCAGCCCCAGCATTTT. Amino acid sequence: CASDTGGGGNQPQHF.

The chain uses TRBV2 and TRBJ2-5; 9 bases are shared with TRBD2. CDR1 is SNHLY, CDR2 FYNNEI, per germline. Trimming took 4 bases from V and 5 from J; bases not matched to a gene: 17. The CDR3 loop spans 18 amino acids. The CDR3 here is CASSGELSSGARAETQYF. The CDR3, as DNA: TGTGCCAGCAGTGGGGAACTTTCTAGCGGGGCCCGGGCGGAGACCCAGTACTTC.

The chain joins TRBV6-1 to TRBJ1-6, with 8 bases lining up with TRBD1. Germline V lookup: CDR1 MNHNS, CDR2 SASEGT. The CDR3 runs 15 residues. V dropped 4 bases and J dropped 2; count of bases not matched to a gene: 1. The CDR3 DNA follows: TGTGCCAGCAGTGCAGGGGGCACCTATAATTCACCCCTCCACTTT. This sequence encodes CASSAGGTYNSPLHF.

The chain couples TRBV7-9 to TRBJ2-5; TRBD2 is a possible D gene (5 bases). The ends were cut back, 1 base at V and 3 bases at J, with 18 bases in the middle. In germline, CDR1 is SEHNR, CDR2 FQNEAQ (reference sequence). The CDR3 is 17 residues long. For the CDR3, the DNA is TGTGCCAGCAGCTTAGGCTTACGGCGGGTGTTAGAAGAGACCCAGTACTTC. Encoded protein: CASSLGLRRVLEETQYF.

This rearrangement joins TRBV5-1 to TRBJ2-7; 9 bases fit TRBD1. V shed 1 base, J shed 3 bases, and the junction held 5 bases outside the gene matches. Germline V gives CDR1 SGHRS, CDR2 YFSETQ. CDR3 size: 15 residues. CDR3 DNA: TGCGCCAGCAGCTTGCAACAGGGGGCCGTCTACGAGCAGTACTTC. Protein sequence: CASSLQQGAVYEQYF.

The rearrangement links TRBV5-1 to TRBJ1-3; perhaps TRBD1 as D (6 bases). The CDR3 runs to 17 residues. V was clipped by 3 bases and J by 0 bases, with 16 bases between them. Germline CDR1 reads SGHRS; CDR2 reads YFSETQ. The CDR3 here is CASSSTPGQLSGNTIYF. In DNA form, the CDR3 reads TGCGCCAGCAGCTCAACCCCCGGACAGCTCTCTGGAAACACCATATATTTT.

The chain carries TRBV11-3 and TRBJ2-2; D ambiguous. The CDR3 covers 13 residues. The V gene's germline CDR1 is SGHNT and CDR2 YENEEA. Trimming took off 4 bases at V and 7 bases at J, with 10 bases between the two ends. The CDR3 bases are TGTGCCAGCAGCTCACGGTTGCACGGGGAGCTGTTTTTT. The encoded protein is CASSSRLHGELFF.

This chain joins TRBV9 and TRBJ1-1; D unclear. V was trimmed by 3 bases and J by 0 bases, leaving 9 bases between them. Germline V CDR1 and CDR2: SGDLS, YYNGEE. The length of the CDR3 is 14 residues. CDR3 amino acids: CASSEQIMNTEAFF. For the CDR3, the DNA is TGTGCCAGCAGCGAACAGATAATGAACACTGAAGCTTTCTTT.